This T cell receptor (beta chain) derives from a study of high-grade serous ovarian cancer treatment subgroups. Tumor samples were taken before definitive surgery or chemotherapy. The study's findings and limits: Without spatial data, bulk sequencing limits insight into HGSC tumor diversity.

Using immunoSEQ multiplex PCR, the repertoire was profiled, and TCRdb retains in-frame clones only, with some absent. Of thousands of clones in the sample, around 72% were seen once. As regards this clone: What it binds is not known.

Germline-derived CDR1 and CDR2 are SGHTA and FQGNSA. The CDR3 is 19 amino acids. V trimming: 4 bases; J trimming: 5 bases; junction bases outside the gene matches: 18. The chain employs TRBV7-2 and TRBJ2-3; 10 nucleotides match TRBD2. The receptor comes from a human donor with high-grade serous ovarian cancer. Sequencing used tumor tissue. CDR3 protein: CASSSSWGPAGGKGDTQYF. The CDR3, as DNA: TGTGCCAGCAGCTCATCGTGGGGGCCAGCGGGGGGGAAGGGAGATACGCAGTATTTT.